What follows are 29 T cell receptor beta chains derived from one specimen sequenced in a study of post-analysis software for immune sequencing data. Sequencing libraries made from TCR beta cDNA carried unique molecular identifiers. TCRdb used MiXCR to reprocess the PCR reads, holding one entry per CDR3 protein. This sample has about 620,000 distinct CDR3 sequences, with 44% found just once. Study-wide points: TRBV5-6, TRBV5-1 and TRBV20-1 were among several TRBV segments more frequent in patients than controls.

For these receptors, no antigen is known. The sequencing sample was made of blood. These receptors were obtained from a girl aged 10 to 17 with multiple sclerosis.

The chain has TRBV27 and TRBJ2-7; D possibly matches TRBD1 or TRBD2 (6 bases each). V gave up 2 bases and J gave up 2 bases, with 13 bases separating them. CDR3 length equals 15 residues. CDR1 and CDR2 (germline): MNHEY, SMNVEV (reference sequence). The CDR3 region has the DNA TGTGCCAGCAGTTTACGAGTCCGGGGGCCCTACGAGCAGTACTTC. This translates into CASSLRVRGPYEQYF.

V is TRBV5-1 and J is TRBJ2-7; TRBD1 matches 9 bases. V lost 4 bases to trimming and J lost 3 bases; unmatched junction nucleotides: 8. The CDR3 runs 15 residues. CDR1 and CDR2 from the germline V gene are SGHRS and YFSETQ. The CDR3 region has the DNA TGCGCCAGCAGCCGTTCTCAGGGACAGGGCTACGAGCAGTACTTC. Protein: CASSRSQGQGYEQYF.

The rearrangement joins TRBV7-6 to TRBJ2-1; the match to TRBD2 covers 9 bases. The ends lost 3 bases at V and 7 bases at J; junction bases unmatched: 10. The CDR3 runs 16 residues. Germline-derived CDR1 and CDR2 are SGHVS and FNYEAQ. CDR3 nucleotide sequence: TGTGCCAGCAGCTTTTTAGCGGGAGAATTGAGGAATGAGCAGTTCTTC. Its translation: CASSFLAGELRNEQFF.

This chain uses TRBV12-3 or TRBV12-4 with TRBJ1-2; D not resolved. Trimming cost V 2 bases and J 4 bases, with 11 bases left between them. The length of the CDR3 is 14 residues. This CDR3 reads CASSLSWRGYGYTF. The DNA for the CDR3 is TGTGCCAGCAGTTTAAGTTGGCGGGGCTATGGCTACACCTTC.

This clonotype was seen only once. V is TRBV4-1 and J is TRBJ2-2; 8 positions agree with TRBD2. V gave up 1 base and J gave up 1 base; unmatched junction bases: 8. The CDR3 totals 18 residues. Germline CDR1 is MGHRA and CDR2 is YSYEKL. In nucleotides, the CDR3 is TGCGCCAGCAGCCAAGGAACTAGCGGAAGGTGGAACACCGGGGAGCTGTTTTTT. This gives the protein CASSQGTSGRWNTGELFF.

This clonotype appeared a few times. The J gene is TRBJ2-7, the V gene TRBV7-8; TRBD1 aligns across 9 bases. V was pared by 5 bases and J by 3 bases, with 8 bases of the junction left unmatched. Germline loops: CDR1 SGHVS, CDR2 FQNEAQ. There are 15 residues in the CDR3. CDR3 DNA sequence: TGTGCCAGCAGCCGCCTGCGGGACAGGGTCTACGAGCAGTACTTC. Its translation: CASSRLRDRVYEQYF.

The V and J genes are TRBV6-6 and TRBJ2-7, with D possibly TRBD1 on 5 matching bases. Looked up from germline, CDR1 is MNHNY and CDR2 is SVGAGI (reference sequence). Trimming left V 3 bases short and J 3 bases short, with 15 bases between. CDR3 length: 15 residues. DNA for the CDR3: TGTGCCAGCAGTTATGAAGGGGCTGAGGACTACGAGCAGTACTTC. This sequence encodes CASSYEGAEDYEQYF.

The rearrangement links TRBV10-3 to TRBJ2-1, with D perhaps TRBD1 (5 bases). V was trimmed by 10 bases and J by 1 base, leaving 14 bases between them. CDR1 is ENHRY, CDR2 SYGVKD, per germline. CDR3 length equals 14 residues. The CDR3 loop is CATREAGSYNEQFF. The CDR3 nucleotides read TGTGCCACCCGAGAGGCAGGGTCCTACAATGAGCAGTTCTTC.

The V gene is TRBV10-3, the J gene TRBJ2-3; no firm D call. V gave up 3 bases and J gave up 6 bases, with 4 bases separating them. This CDR3 spans 11 amino acids. Germline V lookup: CDR1 ENHRY, CDR2 SYGVKD. The CDR3 DNA sequence: TGTGCCATCAGTGAACAGGATACGCAGTATTTT. This gives the protein CAISEQDTQYF.

Only a few counts were recorded for this clonotype. The chain combines TRBV7-9 with TRBJ2-1; tentative D call: TRBD1 (5 bases). This CDR3 is built from 15 residues. Per germline, CDR1 SEHNR and CDR2 FQNEAQ (reference sequence). Trimming took off 5 bases at V and 0 bases at J, with 11 bases between the two ends. The CDR3 nucleotides read TGTGCCAGCAGCATACAGGTCCTCTCCTACAATGAGCAGTTCTTC. Translation: CASSIQVLSYNEQFF.

This chain's CDR3 is CATSDPRQGRNGYTF. The CDR3 nucleotides read TGTGCCACCAGTGATCCCAGACAGGGGAGGAATGGCTACACCTTC. V and J are TRBV24-1 and TRBJ1-2, with 8 bases lining up with TRBD1. Germline CDR1 reads KGHDR; CDR2 reads SFDVKD. The CDR3 consists of 15 residues. Trimming removed 3 bases from V and 6 bases from J; junction bases left unmatched: 8.

The chain links TRBV12-3 or TRBV12-4 to TRBJ2-5; D may be TRBD1 (5 bases). Deletions cut 6 bases from V and 1 base from J, with 18 bases between. There are 16 residues in the CDR3. CDR3 bases: TGTGCCAGCAGCTCAGTCCCTGGGGCGTTCCAAGAGACCCAGTACTTC. Encoded protein: CASSSVPGAFQETQYF.

V is TRBV12-3 or TRBV12-4 and J is TRBJ2-1; D remains unclear. CDR3 size: 15 residues. V dropped 6 bases and J dropped 4 bases, with 16 bases sitting between them. The CDR3 reads CASSYVGLGYNEQFF. CDR3 bases: TGTGCCAGCAGCTACGTGGGTTTGGGTTACAATGAGCAGTTCTTC.

This clonotype was observed a handful of times. The chain employs TRBV5-1 and TRBJ2-7; a weak D match, TRBD1 (6 bases). The CDR3 sequence is 15 residues long. Germline V gives CDR1 SGHRS, CDR2 YFSETQ. The V gene lost 4 bases and the J gene lost 2 bases, with 16 bases spanning the gap. In nucleotides, the CDR3 is TGCGCCAGCAGCCCTTCGACAGGCCAACCCTACGAGCAGTACTTC. Its translation: CASSPSTGQPYEQYF.

The chain uses TRBV9 and TRBJ2-3, with a tentative D call TRBD2 (5 bases). This CDR3 is 14 amino acids long. Germline CDR1 SGDLS, CDR2 YYNGEE. Trimming removed 4 bases from V and 4 bases from J, with 13 bases in between. The CDR3, as DNA: TGTGCCAGCAGCTCCCGGGGAGAGTCAGATACGCAGTATTTT. It yields the protein CASSSRGESDTQYF.

V is TRBV20-1 and J is TRBJ2-7; D perhaps matches TRBD2 (5 bases). Trimming removed 5 bases at V and 0 bases at J, with 17 bases between. Germline V lookup: CDR1 DFQATT, CDR2 SNEGSKA (reference sequence). The CDR3 sequence is 15 residues long. Here the CDR3 DNA reads TGCAGTGCTGTAAATCAAACGGGGTTCTCCTACGAGCAGTACTTC. This translates into CSAVNQTGFSYEQYF.

The rearrangement uses TRBV5-1 and TRBJ2-3, with 9 bases fitting TRBD1. The CDR3 length is 15 residues. Trimming cost V 3 bases and J 4 bases; bases outside gene matches: 6. Germline V gene sequence: CDR1 SGHRS, CDR2 YFSETQ. The CDR3 loop is CASSSGQGGSDTQYF. The CDR3 nucleotides read TGCGCCAGCAGCTCGGGACAGGGCGGCTCAGATACGCAGTATTTT. The full variable domain, rest sourced from reference TRBV5-1 and TRBJ2-3, is KAGVTQTPRYLIKTRGQQVTLSCSPISGHRSVSWYQQTPGQGLQFLFEYFSETQRNKGNFPGRFSGRQFSNSRSEMNVSTLELGDSALYLCASSSGQGGSDTQYFGPGTRLTVL.

The chain joins TRBV6-5 to TRBJ1-5; the match to TRBD1 covers 7 bases. V lost 7 bases and J lost 2; bases outside the gene matches: 5. Germline V gene data show CDR1 as MNHEY and CDR2 as SVGAGI. The CDR3 has 14 amino acids. The CDR3 loop is CASKQGNGNQPQHF. CDR3 sequence (DNA): TGTGCCAGCAAACAGGGGAACGGCAATCAGCCCCAGCATTTT.

This chain connects TRBV2 to TRBJ2-1, with D uncertain. The germline CDR1 and CDR2 sequences are SNHLY and FYNNEI. The germline V and J ends were trimmed by 5 bases and 2 bases, with 4 bases remaining between them. The CDR3 runs 12 residues. The DNA of the CDR3 is TGTGCCAGCAGTAAAACCTACAATGAGCAGTTCTTC. It codes for CASSKTYNEQFF. Using reference TRBV2 and TRBJ2-1 for the parts outside the CDR3, the full variable domain is EPEVTQTPSHQVTQMGQEVILRCVPISNHLYFYWYRQILGQKVEFLVSFYNNEISEKSEIFDDQFSVERPDGSNFTLKIRSTKLEDSAMYFCASSKTYNEQFFGPGTRLTVL.

This clonotype occurred a few times. The chain couples TRBV12-3 or TRBV12-4 to TRBJ1-2; TRBD1 might be the D (6 bases). Trimming pared 5 bases from V and 4 bases from J, leaving 11 bases between. The CDR3 covers 13 residues. The DNA of the CDR3 is TGTGCCAGCAGTCGGGACAACCGCTATGGCTACACCTTC. It specifies CASSRDNRYGYTF.

This clonotype was found a few times. V and J are TRBV12-3 or TRBV12-4 and TRBJ2-6; possible D gene TRBD1, 5 bases. Trimming removed 4 bases at V and 2 bases at J, with 6 bases between. This CDR3 has 14 amino acids. CDR3 bases: TGTGCCAGCAGTTCCAGGGCTGGGGCCAACGTCCTGACTTTC. Amino acids: CASSSRAGANVLTF.

CDR3 residues: CASSLQTSGFTDTQYF. CDR3 nucleotides: TGTGCCAGCAGCCTTCAGACTAGCGGGTTCACAGATACGCAGTATTTT. The chain recombines TRBV7-2 with TRBJ2-3; TRBD2 matches at 10 bases. The ends lost 5 bases at V and 2 bases at J; junction bases unmatched: 7. CDR3 length: 16 amino acids. Germline CDR1 is SGHTA and CDR2 is FQGNSA.

CDR3 residues: CAMGGTSGRYNEQFF. For the CDR3, the DNA is TGTGCCATGGGGGGAACTAGCGGGAGATACAATGAGCAGTTCTTC. This chain uses TRBV10-3 with TRBJ2-1; TRBD2 matches 11 bases. Per the germline V gene, CDR1 is ENHRY and CDR2 is SYGVKD. The CDR3 covers 15 residues. Germline trimming cut 9 bases from V and 4 bases from J; bases unmatched to any gene: 8.

The genes are TRBV7-2 and TRBJ2-3; TRBD2 agrees at 7 bases. Germline values: CDR1 SGHTA, CDR2 FQGNSA. There are 15 residues in the CDR3. With 5 bases clipped from V and 6 bases from J, the junction kept 11 bases outside the gene matches. CDR3 region: CASSPEGRARDTQYF. The CDR3 bases are TGTGCCAGCAGCCCCGAGGGGAGGGCCCGGGATACGCAGTATTTT.

V gene TRBV7-2 combines with J gene TRBJ2-7; unclear D gene. The germline V gene encodes CDR1 SGHTA and CDR2 FQGNSA. V was pared by 1 base and J by 3 bases, with 16 bases between. This CDR3 region has 16 residues. The CDR3 loop is CASSLGPLPEFYEQYF. CDR3 coding DNA: TGTGCCAGCAGCTTAGGGCCACTTCCTGAGTTCTACGAGCAGTACTTC.

J is TRBJ1-2 and V is TRBV29-1; D is unclear. Germline V gene lookup returns CDR1 SQVTM and CDR2 ANQGSEA. The CDR3 totals 11 residues. With 5 bases removed from V and 2 bases from J, the gap between germline ends came to 6 bases. Here the CDR3 reads CSVTGNYGYTF. CDR3 bases: TGCAGCGTTACCGGGAACTATGGCTACACCTTC. Based on the CDR3 plus reference TRBV29-1 and TRBJ1-2, the full variable domain is SAVISQKPSRDICQRGTSLTIQCQVDSQVTMMFWYRQQPGQSLTLIATANQGSEATYESGFVIDKFPISRPNLTFSTLTVSNMSPEDSSIYLCSVTGNYGYTFGSGTRLTVV.

For the CDR3, the DNA is TGTGCCAGCAGTTTATCGCTTCTAACAGACCCATATGGCTACACCTTC. The encoded protein is CASSLSLLTDPYGYTF. The chain uses TRBV27 and TRBJ1-2; D remains unclear. There are 16 residues in the CDR3. V was cut by 0 bases and J by 5 bases, with 16 bases left in between. Germline CDR1 reads MNHEY; CDR2 reads SMNVEV (reference sequence).

J is TRBJ2-3 and V is TRBV7-2; weak D call: TRBD2 (6 bases). Germline V lookup: CDR1 SGHTA, CDR2 FQGNSA. Trimming left V 5 bases short and J 0 bases short, with 12 bases between. The CDR3 has 15 amino acids. For the CDR3, the DNA is TGTGCCAGCAGCCGTCGCGGGGACAGCACAGATACGCAGTATTTT. Translating gives CASSRRGDSTDTQYF.

Points on this clonotype: Mismatch with germline at one junction end may stem from a read error. The chain uses TRBV12-3 or TRBV12-4 and TRBJ2-6; 13 positions match TRBD2. CDR3 length: 16 residues. The CDR3 loop reads CASRRLAGGGANVLTF. CDR3 coding DNA: TGTGCTAGCAGACGACTAGCGGGAGGTGGGGCCAACGTCCTGACTTTC.